This T cell receptor (beta chain) is from a study of OX40 agonist ivuxolimab in advanced cancers. Looking at the study overall: A mean age of around 60 years, range roughly 23 to 79, was recorded, and 80% to 90% were male.

Some clones are missing from TCRdb's copy, which holds only in-frame ones; the method was immunoSEQ multiplex PCR. The data hold around 70,000 clones, with about 86% observed a single time. This CDR3 comprises 12 residues. Unmatched junction bases numbered 2, after V lost 3 bases and J lost 4 bases. The germline V gene encodes CDR1 GTSNPN and CDR2 SVGIG (reference sequence). This clonotype was sampled from an adult with an advanced solid tumor such as melanoma, head and neck, liver or kidney cancer. This specimen was CD4+ or CD8+ T cells sorted from blood, taken in a trial of the OX40 agonist ivuxolimab. V is TRBV30 and J is TRBJ1-2, with 7 bases identical to TRBD1. The CDR3 DNA follows: TGTGCCTGGAGAACAGGGGCCTATGGCTACACCTTC. Translated: CAWRTGAYGYTF.